This record looks at one T cell receptor beta chain sequence and its context. The data stem from a study of blood T cell repertoires in COVID-19. In the study overall: Specimens from acute and convalescent COVID-19 originated in the United States, Italy and Spain. From T cells, B-cell-depleted T cells, or PBMCs came the material, which was cDNA or gDNA.

CDR1 is MDHEN and CDR2 is SYDVKM in the germline V gene. V lost 8 bases, J lost 8 bases, and 19 bases lay in between. This CDR3 region has 15 residues. Authors' methods: From reference gene primer amplification, estimates of nucleated cell counts were derived. Repertoires were generated with immunoSEQ multiplex PCR, while TCRdb's copy carries only in-frame clones and drops some. The V and J calls and clone size are taken from that table; D and trimming were inferred from the DNA. The sample lists tens of thousands of clones, 70% to 90% occurring once. Sequenced material: peripheral blood. The source is a woman in her seventies with active COVID-19. The chain joins TRBV28 to TRBJ1-6, with D possibly being TRBD1 (6 bases). In DNA, the CDR3 is TGTGCCAGCTTGGGGGCAGGGGCGGGTGATTCACCCCTCCACTTT. The encoded protein is CASLGAGAGDSPLHF.